This T cell receptor beta chain was recovered during a study of cytomegalovirus exposure and HLA in healthy donors. The study's findings and limits: Prior analysis indicated that the majority of TCR beta V segments exhibited productivity approximately 90% or approximately 30% of the time. TCR association rates varied by HLA locus in a later analysis, with DRB1 highest and HLA-C lowest. Sequencing depth across donors, presence/absence analyses assumed, was roughly uniform. In vitro confirmation showed three CMV-associated chains to be CMV antigen specific.

Primers included in the PCR were 60 Vbeta and 13 Jbeta primers. Sequencing was performed with immunoSEQ multiplex PCR; in TCRdb, only in-frame clones are kept and a portion is missing. In the table there are over 100,000 clones, roughly 85% of which are singletons. In regard to this clone: Its antigen is undetermined.

There are 15 residues in the CDR3. Germline assignment: CDR1 SGHNT and CDR2 YYREEE (reference sequence). Trimming cost V 0 bases and J 4 bases, with 12 bases left between them. The chain is built from TRBV5-4 and TRBJ2-3, with a tentative D call TRBD1 (5 bases). The sequence derives from a man aged 30 to 45 in good health and CMV-seropositive. Sequences were obtained from PBMCs. This CDR3 reads CASSLEWGGADTQYF. In nucleotides, the CDR3 is TGTGCCAGCAGCTTGGAATGGGGCGGCGCAGATACGCAGTATTTT.